The clone carrying this TCR beta chain has more than one count but fewer than ten. This entry is derived from a study of T-cell memory formation after mild COVID-19. One entry per CDR3 protein results from TCRdb running MiXCR on the 5' RACE reads. Of fewer than 400,000 distinct CDR3 sequences listed, approximately 15% are singletons. Trimming removed 5 bases from V and 4 bases from J; junction bases left unmatched: 7. CDR3 length: 16 amino acids. Germline assignment: CDR1 SGHTA and CDR2 FQGTGA. The sequencing sample was made of PBMCs or a T cell subset sorted from them (not recorded which). The receptor was isolated from a man aged 18 to 30 who had mild COVID-19 (a few samples of this study predate the infection). Cell type and time point are not known. This chain connects TRBV7-3 to TRBJ2-6; 8 positions agree with TRBD1. CDR3: CASSLRRGLGANVLTF. CDR3 coding DNA: TGTGCCAGCAGCCTTCGCAGGGGGCTGGGGGCCAACGTCCTGACTTTC.